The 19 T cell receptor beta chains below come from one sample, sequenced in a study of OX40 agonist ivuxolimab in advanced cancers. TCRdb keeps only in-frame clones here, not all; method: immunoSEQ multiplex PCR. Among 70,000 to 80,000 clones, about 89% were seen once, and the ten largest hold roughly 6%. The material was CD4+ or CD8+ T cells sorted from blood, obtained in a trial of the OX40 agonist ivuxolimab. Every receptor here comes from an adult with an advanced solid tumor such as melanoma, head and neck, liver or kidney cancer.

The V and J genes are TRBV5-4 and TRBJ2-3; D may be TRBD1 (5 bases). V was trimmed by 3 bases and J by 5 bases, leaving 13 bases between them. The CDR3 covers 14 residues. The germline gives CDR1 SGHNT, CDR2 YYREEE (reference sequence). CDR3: CASSSTGSQDTQYF. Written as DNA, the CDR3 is TGTGCCAGCAGCTCTACAGGTTCACAAGATACGCAGTATTTT. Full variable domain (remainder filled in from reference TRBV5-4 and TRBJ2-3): ETGVTQSPTHLIKTRGQQVTLRCSSQSGHNTVSWYQQALGQGPQFIFQYYREEENGRGNFPPRFSGLQFPNYSSELNVNALELDDSALYLCASSSTGSQDTQYFGPGTRLTVL.

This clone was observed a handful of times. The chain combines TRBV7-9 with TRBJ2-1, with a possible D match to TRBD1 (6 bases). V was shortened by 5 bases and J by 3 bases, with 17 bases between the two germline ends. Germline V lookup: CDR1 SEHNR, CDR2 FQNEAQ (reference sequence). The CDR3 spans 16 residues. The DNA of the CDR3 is TGTGCCAGCAGCCCACACCCGGGACACCACTACAATGAGCAGTTCTTC. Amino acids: CASSPHPGHHYNEQFF.

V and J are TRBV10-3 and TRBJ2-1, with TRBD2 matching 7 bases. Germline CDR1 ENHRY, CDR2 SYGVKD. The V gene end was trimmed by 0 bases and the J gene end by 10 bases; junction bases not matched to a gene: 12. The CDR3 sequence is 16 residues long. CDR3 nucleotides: TGTGCCATCAGTGAGTCCGGGAGGTTAGCTTATGGGGAGCAGTTCTTC. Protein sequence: CAISESGRLAYGEQFF.

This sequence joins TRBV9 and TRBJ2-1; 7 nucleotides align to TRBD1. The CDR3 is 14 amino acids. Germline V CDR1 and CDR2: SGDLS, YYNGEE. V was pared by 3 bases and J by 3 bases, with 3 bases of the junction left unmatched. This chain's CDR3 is CASSAGTDYNEQFF. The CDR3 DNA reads TGTGCCAGCAGCGCAGGGACAGACTACAATGAGCAGTTCTTC.

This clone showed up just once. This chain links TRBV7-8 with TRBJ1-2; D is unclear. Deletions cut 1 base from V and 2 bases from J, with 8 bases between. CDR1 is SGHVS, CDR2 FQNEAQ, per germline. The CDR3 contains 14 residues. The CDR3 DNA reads TGTGCCAGCAGCTTAGGACGCGTCAACTATGGCTACACCTTC. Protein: CASSLGRVNYGYTF.

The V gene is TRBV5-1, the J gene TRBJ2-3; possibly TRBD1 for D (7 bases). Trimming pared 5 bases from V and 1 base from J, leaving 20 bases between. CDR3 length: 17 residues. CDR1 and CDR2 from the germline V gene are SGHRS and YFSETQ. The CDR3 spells CASRTLDREAGTDTQYF. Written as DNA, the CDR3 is TGCGCCAGCAGAACCCTCGACAGGGAGGCCGGCACAGATACGCAGTATTTT.

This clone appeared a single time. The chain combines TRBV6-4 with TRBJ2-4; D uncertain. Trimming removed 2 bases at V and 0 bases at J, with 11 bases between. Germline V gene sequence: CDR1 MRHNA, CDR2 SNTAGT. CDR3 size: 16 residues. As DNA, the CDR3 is TGTGCCAGCAGTGACGGGGAACTTCCAGCCAAAAACATTCAGTACTTC. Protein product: CASSDGELPAKNIQYF.

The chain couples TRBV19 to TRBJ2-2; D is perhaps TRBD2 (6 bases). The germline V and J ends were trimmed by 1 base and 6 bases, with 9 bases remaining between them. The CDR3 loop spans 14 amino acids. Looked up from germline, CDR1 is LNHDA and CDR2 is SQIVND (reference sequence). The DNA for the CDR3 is TGTGCCAGTAGTATAGGGAGGGCGTCCGGGGAGCTGTTTTTT. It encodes CASSIGRASGELFF.

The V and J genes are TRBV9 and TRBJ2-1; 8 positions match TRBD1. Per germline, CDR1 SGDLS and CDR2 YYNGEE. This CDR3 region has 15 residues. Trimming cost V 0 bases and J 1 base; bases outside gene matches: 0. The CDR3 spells CASSVGTGSYNEQFF. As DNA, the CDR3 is TGTGCCAGCAGCGTAGGGACAGGGTCCTACAATGAGCAGTTCTTC. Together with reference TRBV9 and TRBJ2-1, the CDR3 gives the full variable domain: DSGVTQTPKHLITATGQRVTLRCSPRSGDLSVYWYQQSLDQGLQFLIQYYNGEERAKGNILERFSAQQFPDLHSELNLSSLELGDSALYFCASSVGTGSYNEQFFGPGTRLTVL.

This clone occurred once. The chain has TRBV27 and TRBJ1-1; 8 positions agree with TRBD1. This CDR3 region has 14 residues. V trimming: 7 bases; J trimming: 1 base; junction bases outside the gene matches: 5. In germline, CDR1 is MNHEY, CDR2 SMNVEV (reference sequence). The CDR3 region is CASITQGENTEAFF. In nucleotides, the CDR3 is TGTGCCAGCATCACACAGGGGGAGAACACTGAAGCTTTCTTT.

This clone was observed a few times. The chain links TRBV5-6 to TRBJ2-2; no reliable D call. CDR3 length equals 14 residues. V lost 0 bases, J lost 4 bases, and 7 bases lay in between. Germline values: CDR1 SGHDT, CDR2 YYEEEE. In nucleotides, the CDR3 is TGTGCCAGCAGCTTGGGACCGGCCACCGGGGAGCTGTTTTTT. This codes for CASSLGPATGELFF.

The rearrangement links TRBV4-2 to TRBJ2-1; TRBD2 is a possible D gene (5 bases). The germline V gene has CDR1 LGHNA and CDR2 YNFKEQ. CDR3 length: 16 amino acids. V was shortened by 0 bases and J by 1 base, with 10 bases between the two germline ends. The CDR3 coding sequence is TGTGCCAGCAGCCAAGATCGAGAGGGATCCTACAATGAGCAGTTCTTC. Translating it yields CASSQDREGSYNEQFF.

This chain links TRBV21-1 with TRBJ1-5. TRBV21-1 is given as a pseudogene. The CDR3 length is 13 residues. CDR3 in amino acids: CASRGRGLQPQHF. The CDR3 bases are TGTGCCAGCAGGGGTAGAGGGCTCCAGCCCCAGCATTTT.

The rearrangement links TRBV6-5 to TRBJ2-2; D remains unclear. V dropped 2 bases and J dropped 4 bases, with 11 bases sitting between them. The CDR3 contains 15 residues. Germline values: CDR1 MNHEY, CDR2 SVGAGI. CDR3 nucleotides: TGTGCCAGCAGTTACATGGAGCGTGGCACCGGGGAGCTGTTTTTT. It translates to CASSYMERGTGELFF.

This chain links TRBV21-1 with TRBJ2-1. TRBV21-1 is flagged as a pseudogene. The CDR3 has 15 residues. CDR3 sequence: CASSKERQRVDEQFF. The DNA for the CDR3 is TGTGCCAGCAGCAAAGAACGACAGAGGGTGGATGAGCAGTTCTTC.

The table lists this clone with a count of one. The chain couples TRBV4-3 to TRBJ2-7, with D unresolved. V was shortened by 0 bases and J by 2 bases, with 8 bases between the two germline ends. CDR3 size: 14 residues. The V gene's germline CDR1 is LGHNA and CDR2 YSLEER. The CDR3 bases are TGCGCCAGCAGCCAAGATCCGGAAACCTACGAGCAGTACTTC. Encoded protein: CASSQDPETYEQYF.

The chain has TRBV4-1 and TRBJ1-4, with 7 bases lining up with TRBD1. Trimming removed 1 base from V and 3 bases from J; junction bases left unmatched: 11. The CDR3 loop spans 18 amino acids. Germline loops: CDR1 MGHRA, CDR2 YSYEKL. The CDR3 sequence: CASSQVSGQGVANEKLFF. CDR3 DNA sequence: TGCGCCAGCAGCCAAGTATCGGGGCAGGGGGTGGCTAATGAAAAACTGTTTTTT.

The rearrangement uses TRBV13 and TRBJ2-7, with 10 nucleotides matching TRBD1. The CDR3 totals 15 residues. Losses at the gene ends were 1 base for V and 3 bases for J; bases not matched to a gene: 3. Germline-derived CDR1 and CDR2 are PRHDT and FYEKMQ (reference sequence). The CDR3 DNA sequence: TGTGCCAGCAGCTTAGAAGGGACAGGGGTCTACGAGCAGTACTTC. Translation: CASSLEGTGVYEQYF. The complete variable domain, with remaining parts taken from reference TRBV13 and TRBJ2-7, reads AAGVIQSPRHLIKEKRETATLKCYPIPRHDTVYWYQQGPGQDPQFLISFYEKMQSDKGSIPDRFSAQQFSDYHSELNMSSLELGDSALYFCASSLEGTGVYEQYFGPGTRLTVT.

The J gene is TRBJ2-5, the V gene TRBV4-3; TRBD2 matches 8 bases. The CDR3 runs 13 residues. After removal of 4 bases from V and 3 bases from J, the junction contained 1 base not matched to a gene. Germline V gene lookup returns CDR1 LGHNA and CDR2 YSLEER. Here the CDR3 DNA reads TGCGCCAGCAGCCCAGCGGGGGAAGAGACCCAGTACTTC. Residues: CASSPAGEETQYF.